This passage covers 3 T cell receptor beta chains from one sample sequenced in a study of cytomegalovirus exposure and HLA in healthy donors (dated by TCRdb to between 2016 and 2019). Libraries were made using the immunoSEQ multiplex PCR assay. For the multiplex PCR, a mixture combining 60 forward primers for TCR Vbeta segments and 13 reverse primers for TCR Jbeta segments was used. Held by TCRdb, this immuneACCESS table contains in-frame sequences only and omits some clones. Under half of the omission traces to an unresolved V gene where checked; the cause of the rest is unknown. The sample contains about 140,000 clones, about three quarters of them found a single time. Roughly 1.2% of the sample goes to the ten largest clones. The sequenced sample consisted of PBMCs. The source is a male donor in good health and CMV-seropositive.

Of note for this clone: The sample holds other DNA sequences that translate to the same CDR3. V gene TRBV28 combines with J gene TRBJ2-1; 9 nucleotides line up with TRBD2. The junction had 3 bases not matched to a gene; V was cut back by 6 bases and J by 0 bases. Germline V lookup: CDR1 MDHEN, CDR2 SYDVKM. The CDR3 has 15 residues. In DNA form, the CDR3 reads TGTGCCAGCAGCCTTAGCGGGAGCTCCTACAATGAGCAGTTCTTC. Translated: CASSLSGSSYNEQFF.

This chain joins TRBV5-1 and TRBJ2-1; 10 bases match TRBD2. CDR3 length: 15 residues. J lost 9 bases, V lost 0 bases, and 6 bases had no gene match. CDR1 is SGHRS and CDR2 is YFSETQ in the germline V gene. The CDR3 nucleotides are TGCGCCAGCAGCTTGGGGGCTAGCGGGAGCGGTGAGCAGTTCTTC. Its protein is CASSLGASGSGEQFF.

This clone has just a few counts. J is TRBJ2-7 and V is TRBV30, with D possibly TRBD2 on 5 matching bases. CDR3 length: 13 residues. Germline V gene data show CDR1 as GTSNPN and CDR2 as SVGIG (reference sequence). V lost 2 bases and J 0 bases, leaving 8 bases between the germline ends. CDR3: CAWSRADSYEQYF. The CDR3, as DNA: TGTGCCTGGAGTAGAGCGGACTCCTACGAGCAGTACTTC.